These T cell receptor beta chains were read from a single sample in a study of shared clonotypes between healthy human individuals. Clones were sequenced by immunoSEQ multiplex PCR, and TCRdb holds only the in-frame ones, with some missing. The sample has approximately 1.5 million clones; approximately 98.5% are singletons. Specimen: naive CD4+ T cells sorted from blood. The receptors were sampled from a man between 25 and 39 years old in good health. Both conserved end residues are part of each CDR3. The D gene is left open where the match is weak. Size values are once, few and many counts, or a class for expanded clones, and some rows have none.

CDR3 protein: CASRLLAGGTGELFF
CDR3 DNA: TGTGCCAGCAGGCTACTAGCGGGAGGCACCGGGGAGCTGTTTTTT
J gene: TRBJ2-2
D gene: TRBD2
clone size: .
V gene: TRBV11-3
CDR3 length: 15

CDR3 protein: CASSPIPSGRSYEQYF
CDR3 DNA: TGTGCCAGCAGCCCGATTCCTAGCGGGAGGTCCTACGAGCAGTACTTC
J gene: TRBJ2-7
D gene: TRBD2
clone size: .
V gene: TRBV5-4
CDR3 length: 16

CDR3 protein: CAVPGQQNTEAFF
CDR3 DNA: TGTGCCGTTCCGGGACAGCAGAACACTGAAGCTTTCTTT
J gene: TRBJ1-1
D gene: TRBD1
clone size: .
V gene: TRBV28
CDR3 length: 13

CDR3 protein: CASLEGQSSNNEQFF
CDR3 DNA: TGTGCCAGTCTTGAGGGACAATCGTCCAACAATGAGCAGTTCTTC
J gene: TRBJ2-1
D gene: .
clone size: .
V gene: TRBV19
CDR3 length: 15

CDR3 protein: CASRETRTGGRYEQYF
CDR3 DNA: TGTGCCAGCAGAGAAACCCGGACAGGGGGAAGGTACGAGCAGTACTTC
J gene: TRBJ2-7
D gene: TRBD1
clone size: .
V gene: TRBV2
CDR3 length: 16

CDR3 protein: CASSLARADHGYTF
CDR3 DNA: TGTGCCAGCAGCTTGGCGCGGGCAGACCATGGCTACACCTTC
J gene: TRBJ1-2
D gene: .
clone size: .
V gene: TRBV5-4
CDR3 length: 14

CDR3 protein: CSARATGQPQHF
CDR3 DNA: TGCAGCGCCAGGGCAACGGGGCAGCCCCAGCATTTT
J gene: TRBJ1-5
D gene: .
clone size: .
V gene: TRBV29-1
CDR3 length: 12

CDR3 protein: CASSPDLAKNIQYF
CDR3 DNA: TGTGCCAGCAGCCCCGATCTAGCCAAAAACATTCAGTACTTC
J gene: TRBJ2-4
D gene: .
clone size: .
V gene: TRBV28
CDR3 length: 14

CDR3 protein: CASSFLGRAQYF
CDR3 DNA: TGTGCCAGCAGTTTCTTGGGAAGGGCGCAGTATTTT
J gene: TRBJ2-3
D gene: .
clone size: .
V gene: TRBV27
CDR3 length: 12

CDR3 protein: CSAWVVKEQFF
CDR3 DNA: TGCAGTGCTTGGGTCGTGAAGGAGCAGTTCTTC
J gene: TRBJ2-1
D gene: .
clone size: .
V gene: TRBV20-1
CDR3 length: 11

CDR3 protein: CASSPPSGRANTGELFF
CDR3 DNA: TGTGCCAGCAGCCCCCCTAGCGGGAGGGCTAACACCGGGGAGCTGTTTTTT
J gene: TRBJ2-2
D gene: TRBD2
clone size: .
V gene: TRBV5-4
CDR3 length: 17

CDR3 protein: CATSREVGLAGGPSDTQYF
CDR3 DNA: TGTGCCACCAGCAGAGAGGTTGGACTAGCGGGAGGGCCATCCGATACGCAGTATTTT
J gene: TRBJ2-3
D gene: TRBD2
clone size: .
V gene: TRBV15
CDR3 length: 19

CDR3 protein: CASSLDLPRYEQYF
CDR3 DNA: TGTGCCAGCAGCTTAGATCTACCTCGCTACGAGCAGTACTTC
J gene: TRBJ2-7
D gene: .
clone size: .
V gene: TRBV7-9
CDR3 length: 14

CDR3 protein: CASSLNPVGGTLFF
CDR3 DNA: TGTGCCAGCAGCTTAAACCCTGTAGGCGGAACTCTGTTTTTT
J gene: TRBJ1-4
D gene: .
clone size: .
V gene: TRBV7-2
CDR3 length: 14

CDR3 protein: CASSRSGRVAANEKLFF
CDR3 DNA: TGCGCCAGCAGCCGGAGTGGCAGGGTCGCGGCTAATGAAAAACTGTTTTTT
J gene: TRBJ1-4
D gene: .
clone size: .
V gene: TRBV4-1
CDR3 length: 17

CDR3 protein: CASSETGRPNQPQHF
CDR3 DNA: TGTGCCAGCAGTGAGACAGGGAGGCCTAATCAGCCCCAGCATTTT
J gene: TRBJ1-5
D gene: TRBD1
clone size: .
V gene: TRBV25-1
CDR3 length: 15

CDR3 protein: CASSLRVGASGSYEQFF
CDR3 DNA: TGTGCCAGCAGCTTGAGGGTCGGGGCTAGCGGGAGCTATGAGCAGTTCTTC
J gene: TRBJ2-1
D gene: TRBD2
clone size: .
V gene: TRBV5-6
CDR3 length: 17

CDR3 protein: CASSPTILAAATDTQYF
CDR3 DNA: TGTGCCAGCAGTCCCACCATACTAGCCGCGGCCACAGATACGCAGTATTTT
J gene: TRBJ2-3
D gene: .
clone size: .
V gene: TRBV27
CDR3 length: 17

CDR3 protein: CASSYSGTGISETQYF
CDR3 DNA: TGTGCCAGCAGTTACTCTGGGACAGGGATTTCAGAGACCCAGTACTTC
J gene: TRBJ2-5
D gene: TRBD1
clone size: .
V gene: TRBV6-5
CDR3 length: 16

CDR3 protein: CASSPPLNTGELFF
CDR3 DNA: TGTGCCAGTAGTCCTCCCCTGAACACCGGGGAGCTGTTTTTT
J gene: TRBJ2-2
D gene: .
clone size: .
V gene: TRBV19
CDR3 length: 14

CDR3 protein: CASSPPGSDTGELFF
CDR3 DNA: TGTGCCAGCTCACCCCCAGGTTCGGACACCGGGGAGCTGTTTTTT
J gene: TRBJ2-2
D gene: .
clone size: .
V gene: TRBV18
CDR3 length: 15

CDR3 protein: CASSLESGFLNEQFF
CDR3 DNA: TGTGCCAGCAGCTTAGAGAGCGGGTTTCTCAATGAGCAGTTCTTC
J gene: TRBJ2-1
D gene: .
clone size: .
V gene: TRBV11-2
CDR3 length: 15

CDR3 protein: CASSSGRTRGYTF
CDR3 DNA: TGTGCCAGCAGCTCAGGCCGGACAAGGGGCTACACCTTC
J gene: TRBJ1-2
D gene: .
clone size: .
V gene: TRBV9
CDR3 length: 13

CDR3 protein: CASSLLAGLAQETQYF
CDR3 DNA: TGCGCCAGCAGCTTGCTCGCCGGGCTAGCCCAAGAGACCCAGTACTTC
J gene: TRBJ2-5
D gene: .
clone size: .
V gene: TRBV5-1
CDR3 length: 16

CDR3 protein: CASSHRTGGSDTQYF
CDR3 DNA: TGTGCCAGCAGCCACCGGACAGGGGGTTCAGATACGCAGTATTTT
J gene: TRBJ2-3
D gene: TRBD1
clone size: .
V gene: TRBV14
CDR3 length: 15

CDR3 protein: CASSLRRGAQETQYF
CDR3 DNA: TGTGCCAGCAGCTTGCGGCGAGGGGCCCAAGAGACCCAGTACTTC
J gene: TRBJ2-5
D gene: .
clone size: .
V gene: TRBV5-4
CDR3 length: 15

CDR3 protein: CASSVEGSIYEQYF
CDR3 DNA: TGTGCCAGCAGCGTAGAGGGTAGTATCTACGAGCAGTACTTC
J gene: TRBJ2-7
D gene: .
clone size: .
V gene: TRBV9
CDR3 length: 14

CDR3 protein: CAVESDRNTGELFF
CDR3 DNA: TGTGCCGTCGAATCGGACAGAAACACCGGGGAGCTGTTTTTT
J gene: TRBJ2-2
D gene: .
clone size: .
V gene: TRBV30
CDR3 length: 14

CDR3 protein: CASNPTGRPYEQYF
CDR3 DNA: TGTGCCAGCAACCCGACAGGGCGACCCTACGAGCAGTACTTC
J gene: TRBJ2-7
D gene: TRBD1
clone size: .
V gene: TRBV28
CDR3 length: 14

CDR3 protein: CASTKGVGRAYTGELFF
CDR3 DNA: TGTGCCAGCACCAAAGGGGTTGGCAGGGCTTACACCGGGGAGCTGTTTTTT
J gene: TRBJ2-2
D gene: .
clone size: .
V gene: TRBV9
CDR3 length: 17

CDR3 protein: CASSFSTSGRIHEQYF
CDR3 DNA: TGTGCCAGCAGCTTTTCCACTAGCGGGAGAATCCACGAGCAGTACTTC
J gene: TRBJ2-7
D gene: TRBD2
clone size: .
V gene: TRBV7-9
CDR3 length: 16

CDR3 protein: CASRPQRLADEQYF
CDR3 DNA: TGTGCCAGCAGACCCCAACGACTAGCGGACGAGCAGTACTTC
J gene: TRBJ2-7
D gene: TRBD2
clone size: .
V gene: TRBV2
CDR3 length: 14

CDR3 protein: CASSLGASGVNEQFF
CDR3 DNA: TGTGCCAGCAGCTTAGGGGCTAGCGGTGTCAATGAGCAGTTCTTC
J gene: TRBJ2-1
D gene: TRBD2
clone size: .
V gene: TRBV7-8
CDR3 length: 15

CDR3 protein: CASSGQGVTNEQFF
CDR3 DNA: TGTGCCAGCAGCGGACAGGGCGTAACCAATGAGCAGTTCTTC
J gene: TRBJ2-1
D gene: TRBD1
clone size: .
V gene: TRBV28
CDR3 length: 14

CDR3 protein: CASSGVAYEQYF
CDR3 DNA: TGTGCCAGCAGTGGGGTCGCCTACGAGCAGTACTTC
J gene: TRBJ2-7
D gene: .
clone size: .
V gene: TRBV27
CDR3 length: 12

CDR3 protein: CASSEMGAAYNEQFF
CDR3 DNA: TGTGCCAGCAGTGAAATGGGGGCGGCGTACAATGAGCAGTTCTTC
J gene: TRBJ2-1
D gene: .
clone size: .
V gene: TRBV6-1
CDR3 length: 15

CDR3 protein: CASSSSPFSYNEQFF
CDR3 DNA: TGTGCCAGCAGCTCCTCCCCATTCTCCTACAATGAGCAGTTCTTC
J gene: TRBJ2-1
D gene: .
clone size: .
V gene: TRBV11-2
CDR3 length: 15

CDR3 protein: CASSFGGITDTQYF
CDR3 DNA: TGTGCCAGCAGTTTTGGCGGGATCACAGATACGCAGTATTTT
J gene: TRBJ2-3
D gene: .
clone size: once
V gene: TRBV28
CDR3 length: 14

CDR3 protein: CASSELGETGKFF
CDR3 DNA: TGTGCCAGCAGCGAGCTAGGGGAGACAGGGAAGTTCTTC
J gene: TRBJ2-1
D gene: TRBD1
clone size: .
V gene: TRBV7-2
CDR3 length: 13

CDR3 protein: CASSVDRGGQPQHF
CDR3 DNA: TGTGCCAGTAGTGTTGACAGGGGGGGTCAGCCCCAGCATTTT
J gene: TRBJ1-5
D gene: TRBD1
clone size: .
V gene: TRBV19
CDR3 length: 14

CDR3 protein: CASSETGAYEQYF
CDR3 DNA: TGCGCCAGCAGTGAGACAGGGGCCTACGAGCAGTACTTC
J gene: TRBJ2-7
D gene: TRBD1
clone size: once
V gene: TRBV10-1
CDR3 length: 13

CDR3 protein: CASSTEDEQFF
CDR3 DNA: TGTGCCAGCAGCACGGAGGACGAGCAGTTCTTC
J gene: TRBJ2-1
D gene: .
clone size: .
V gene: TRBV5-4
CDR3 length: 11

CDR3 protein: CASSRDSEDYEQYF
CDR3 DNA: TGCGCCAGCAGCCGGGACAGCGAAGACTACGAGCAGTACTTC
J gene: TRBJ2-7
D gene: TRBD1
clone size: .
V gene: TRBV4-3
CDR3 length: 14

CDR3 protein: CASGASGTYGYTF
CDR3 DNA: TGTGCTAGTGGAGCGTCGGGGACATATGGCTACACCTTC
J gene: TRBJ1-2
D gene: .
clone size: .
V gene: TRBV12-5
CDR3 length: 13

CDR3 protein: CASSPPRASATTDTQYF
CDR3 DNA: TGTGCCAGCTCACCACCCCGGGCGTCTGCTACCACAGATACGCAGTATTTT
J gene: TRBJ2-3
D gene: .
clone size: .
V gene: TRBV18
CDR3 length: 17

CDR3 protein: CASSQFRTSGRSTDTQYF
CDR3 DNA: TGCGCCAGCAGCCAGTTCAGGACTAGCGGGAGGAGCACAGATACGCAGTATTTT
J gene: TRBJ2-3
D gene: TRBD2
clone size: .
V gene: TRBV4-3
CDR3 length: 18

CDR3 protein: CAISEPGLLPSYEQYF
CDR3 DNA: TGTGCCATCAGTGAGCCGGGACTTCTTCCCTCCTACGAGCAGTACTTC
J gene: TRBJ2-7
D gene: .
clone size: .
V gene: TRBV10-3
CDR3 length: 16

CDR3 protein: CASSLLKTHTDTQYF
CDR3 DNA: TGTGCCAGCAGTTTACTTAAGACCCACACAGATACGCAGTATTTT
J gene: TRBJ2-3
D gene: .
clone size: .
V gene: TRBV28
CDR3 length: 15

CDR3 protein: CASSQAGQGYSNQPQHF
CDR3 DNA: TGTGCCAGCAGCCAAGCGGGACAGGGTTATAGCAATCAGCCCCAGCATTTT
J gene: TRBJ1-5
D gene: TRBD1
clone size: .
V gene: TRBV14
CDR3 length: 17

CDR3 protein: CASSLAGGRDIYEQYF
CDR3 DNA: TGCGCCAGCAGCTTGGCCGGGGGGAGGGACATATACGAGCAGTACTTC
J gene: TRBJ2-7
D gene: .
clone size: .
V gene: TRBV5-1
CDR3 length: 16

CDR3 protein: CASTLTGGGPSYEQYF
CDR3 DNA: TGCGCCAGCACCTTGACTGGGGGAGGGCCCTCCTACGAGCAGTACTTC
J gene: TRBJ2-7
D gene: TRBD2
clone size: .
V gene: TRBV10-2
CDR3 length: 16

CDR3 protein: CASSVVAGVFYEQYF
CDR3 DNA: TGTGCCAGCAGTGTAGTAGCAGGAGTCTTCTACGAGCAGTACTTC
J gene: TRBJ2-7
D gene: .
clone size: .
V gene: TRBV27
CDR3 length: 15

CDR3 protein: CASSLALAGGNNEQFF
CDR3 DNA: TGTGCCAGCAGCCTGGCCCTAGCGGGAGGGAATAATGAGCAGTTCTTC
J gene: TRBJ2-1
D gene: TRBD2
clone size: .
V gene: TRBV11-3
CDR3 length: 16

CDR3 protein: CASSPRGYSYEQYF
CDR3 DNA: TGTGCCAGCAGCCCGCGGGGATACTCCTACGAGCAGTACTTC
J gene: TRBJ2-7
D gene: .
clone size: .
V gene: TRBV9
CDR3 length: 14